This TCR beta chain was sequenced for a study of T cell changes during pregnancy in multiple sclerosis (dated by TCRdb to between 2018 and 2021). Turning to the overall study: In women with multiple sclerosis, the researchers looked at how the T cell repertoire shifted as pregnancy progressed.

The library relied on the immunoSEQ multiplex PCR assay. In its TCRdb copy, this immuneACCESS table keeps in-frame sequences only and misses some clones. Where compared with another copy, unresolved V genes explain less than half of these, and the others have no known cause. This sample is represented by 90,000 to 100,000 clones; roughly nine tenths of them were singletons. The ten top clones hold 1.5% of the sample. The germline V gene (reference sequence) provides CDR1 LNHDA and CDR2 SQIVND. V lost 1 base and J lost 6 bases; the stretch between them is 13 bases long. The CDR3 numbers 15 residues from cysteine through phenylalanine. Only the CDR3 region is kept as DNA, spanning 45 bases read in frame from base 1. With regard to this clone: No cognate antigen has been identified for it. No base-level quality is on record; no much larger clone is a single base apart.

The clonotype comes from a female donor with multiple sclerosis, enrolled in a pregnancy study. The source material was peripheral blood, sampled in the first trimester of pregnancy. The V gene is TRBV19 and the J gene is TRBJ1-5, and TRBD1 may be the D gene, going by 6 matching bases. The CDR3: CASSIVRDIPQPQHF. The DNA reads TGTGCCAGTAGTATAGTAAGGGACATCCCTCAGCCCCAGCATTTT.